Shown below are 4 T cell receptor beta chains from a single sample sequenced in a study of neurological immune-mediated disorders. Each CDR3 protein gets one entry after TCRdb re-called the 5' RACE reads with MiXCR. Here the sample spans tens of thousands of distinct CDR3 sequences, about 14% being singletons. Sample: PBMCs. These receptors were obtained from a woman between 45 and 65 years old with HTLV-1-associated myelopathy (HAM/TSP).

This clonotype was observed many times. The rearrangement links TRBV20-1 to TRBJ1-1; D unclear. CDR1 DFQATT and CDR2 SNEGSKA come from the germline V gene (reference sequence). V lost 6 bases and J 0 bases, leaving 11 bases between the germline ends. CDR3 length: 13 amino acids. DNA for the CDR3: TGCAGTGCCAGTTCCGGACTGAACACTGAAGCTTTCTTT. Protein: CSASSGLNTEAFF.

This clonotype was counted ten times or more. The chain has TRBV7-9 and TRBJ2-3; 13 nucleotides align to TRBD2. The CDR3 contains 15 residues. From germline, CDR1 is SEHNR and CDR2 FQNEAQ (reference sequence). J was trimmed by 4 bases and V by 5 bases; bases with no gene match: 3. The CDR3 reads CASSPLAGGPDTQYF. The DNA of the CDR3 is TGTGCCAGCAGCCCACTAGCGGGGGGGCCAGATACGCAGTATTTT.

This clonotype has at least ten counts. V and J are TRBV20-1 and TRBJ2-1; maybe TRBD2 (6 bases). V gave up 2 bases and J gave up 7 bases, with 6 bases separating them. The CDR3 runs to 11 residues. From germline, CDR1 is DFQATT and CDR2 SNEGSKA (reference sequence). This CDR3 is CSARRGNEQFF. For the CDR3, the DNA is TGCAGTGCTAGACGGGGGAATGAGCAGTTCTTC.

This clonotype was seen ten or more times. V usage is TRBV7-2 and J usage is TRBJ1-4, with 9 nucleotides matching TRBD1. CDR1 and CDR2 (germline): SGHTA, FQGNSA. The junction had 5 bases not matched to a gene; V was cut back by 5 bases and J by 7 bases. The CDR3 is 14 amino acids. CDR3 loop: CASSPGTGSEKLFF. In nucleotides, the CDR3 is TGTGCCAGCAGCCCAGGGACAGGGAGTGAAAAACTGTTTTTT.